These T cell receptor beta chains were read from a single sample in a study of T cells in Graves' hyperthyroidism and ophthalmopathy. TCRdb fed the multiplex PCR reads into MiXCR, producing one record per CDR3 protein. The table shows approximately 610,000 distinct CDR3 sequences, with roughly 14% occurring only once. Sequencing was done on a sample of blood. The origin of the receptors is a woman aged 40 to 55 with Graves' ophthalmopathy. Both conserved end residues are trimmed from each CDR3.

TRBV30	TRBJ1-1	AWRTATNTEAF
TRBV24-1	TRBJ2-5	ATSEPSGRGDLETQY
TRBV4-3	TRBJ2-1	ASSQDASGNEQF
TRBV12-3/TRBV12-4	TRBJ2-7	ASSLRDREYEQY
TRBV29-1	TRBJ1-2	SVGSAGGYT
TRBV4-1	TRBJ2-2	ASRADHGELF
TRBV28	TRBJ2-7	ASSLPWTGTNYEQY
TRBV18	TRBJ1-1	ASSPRSGMIPEAF
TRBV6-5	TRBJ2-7	ASSFRGAGEQY
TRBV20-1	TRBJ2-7	SAEGLAVYEQY
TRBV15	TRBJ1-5	ATSRPYQPQH
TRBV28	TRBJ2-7	ASSRGVGLPYEQY
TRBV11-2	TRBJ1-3	ASSLVVPRGGNTIY
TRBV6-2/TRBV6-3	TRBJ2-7	ASQGGGFEGDEQY
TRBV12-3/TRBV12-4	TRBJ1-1	ASSPSGERPEAF
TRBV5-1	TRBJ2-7	ASSLVSGEEQY
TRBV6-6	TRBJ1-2	ASSYSGQGTNGYT
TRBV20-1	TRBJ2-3	SARGGLGSTDTQY
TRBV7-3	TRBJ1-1	ASSQGDGNTEAF
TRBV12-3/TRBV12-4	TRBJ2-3	ASSSQRENLDTQY
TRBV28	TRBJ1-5	AISGASNQPQH
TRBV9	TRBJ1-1	ASSVGGGSGDTEAF
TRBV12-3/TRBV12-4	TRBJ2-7	ASSAPTSWQY
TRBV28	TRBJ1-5	ASSREPQH
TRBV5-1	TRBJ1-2	ASSLTFPEPQLNYGYT
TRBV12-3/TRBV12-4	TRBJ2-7	ASSSGTSGMNEQY
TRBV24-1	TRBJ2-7	ATSDGGTYEQY